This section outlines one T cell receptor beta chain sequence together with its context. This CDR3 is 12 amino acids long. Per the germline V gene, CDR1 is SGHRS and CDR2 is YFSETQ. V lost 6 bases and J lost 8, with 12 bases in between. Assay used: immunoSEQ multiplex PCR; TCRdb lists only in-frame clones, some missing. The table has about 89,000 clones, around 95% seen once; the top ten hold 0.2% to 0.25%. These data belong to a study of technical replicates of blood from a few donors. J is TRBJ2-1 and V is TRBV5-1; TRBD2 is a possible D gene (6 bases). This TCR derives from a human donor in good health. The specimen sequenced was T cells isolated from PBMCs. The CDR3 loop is CASTTGVHEQFF. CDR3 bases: TGCGCCAGCACAACGGGGGTACATGAGCAGTTCTTC. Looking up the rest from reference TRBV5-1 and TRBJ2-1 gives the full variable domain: KAGVTQTPRYLIKTRGQQVTLSCSPISGHRSVSWYQQTPGQGLQFLFEYFSETQRNKGNFPGRFSGRQFSNSRSEMNVSTLELGDSALYLCASTTGVHEQFFGPGTRLTVL.